The T cell receptor (beta chain) described here comes from a study of blood T cell repertoires in COVID-19. Background on the study: Sites in the United States, Italy and Spain provided acute and convalescent COVID-19 samples. The analysed material was cDNA or gDNA that came from T cells, B-cell-depleted T cells, or PBMCs.

In the source study's methods: Estimation of nucleated cell counts relied on the amplification of reference gene primers. TCRdb's table, derived via immunoSEQ multiplex PCR, lists solely in-frame clones and lacks some. Clonal size and the V and J genes are those of that table, whereas D and trimming came from the DNA. The table lists some 280,000 clones, approximately 89% of them singletons. Sequencing used peripheral blood. The receptor was isolated from a woman in her fifties or sixties with acute or convalescent COVID-19.

The CDR3 sequence: CAVASGAGGYNEQFF. The CDR3 nucleotides are TGTGCCGTCGCATCAGGGGCGGGGGGTTACAATGAGCAGTTCTTC. The chain combines TRBV28 with TRBJ2-1, with 8 bases that match TRBD2. Germline assignment: CDR1 MDHEN and CDR2 SYDVKM. The CDR3 is made up of 15 amino acids. The junction had 13 bases not matched to a gene; V was cut back by 11 bases and J by 4 bases.